This record looks at one T cell receptor (beta chain) sequence and its context. Its antigen is unidentified. This entry belongs to a study of post-analysis software for immune sequencing data. The wider study: Patients had relapsing-remitting, secondary progressive or progressive-relapsing multiple sclerosis; some lacked subtype. Study-wide results and caveats: Four or five TRBV segments (TRBV5-6, TRBV5-1 and TRBV20-1 among them) occurred more frequently in patients than in controls. F measure grouped same-batch samples tightly together.

Unique molecular identifiers were present in the TCR beta cDNA libraries. MiXCR, run by TCRdb on the PCR reads, gives a single entry per CDR3 protein. The sample contains around 700,000 distinct CDR3 sequences, approximately 60% of which appear only once. Germline-derived CDR1 and CDR2 are LGHNA and YSLEER. This CDR3 spans 13 amino acids. Trimming removed 0 bases from V and 6 bases from J, with 8 bases in between. This receptor was identified in a girl aged 2 to 10 with multiple sclerosis. The source material was blood. The genes are TRBV4-3 and TRBJ1-2; D may be TRBD1 (5 bases). Here the CDR3 reads CASSQDLGDGYTF. The CDR3 DNA reads TGCGCCAGCAGCCAAGATTTAGGGGATGGCTACACCTTC.